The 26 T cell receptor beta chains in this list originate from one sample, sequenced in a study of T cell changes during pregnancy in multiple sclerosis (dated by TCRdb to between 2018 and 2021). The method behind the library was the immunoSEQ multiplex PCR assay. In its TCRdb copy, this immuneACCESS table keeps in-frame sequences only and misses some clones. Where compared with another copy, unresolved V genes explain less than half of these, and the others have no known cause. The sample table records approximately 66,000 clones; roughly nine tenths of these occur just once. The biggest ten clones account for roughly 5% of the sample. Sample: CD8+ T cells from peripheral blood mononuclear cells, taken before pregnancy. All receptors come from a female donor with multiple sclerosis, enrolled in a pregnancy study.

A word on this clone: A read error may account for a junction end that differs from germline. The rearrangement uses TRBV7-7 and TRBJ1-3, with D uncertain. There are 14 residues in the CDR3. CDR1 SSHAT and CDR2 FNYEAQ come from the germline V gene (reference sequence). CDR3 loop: CASSLAPAGNTIYF. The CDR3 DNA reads TGTGCTAGCAGCTTAGCGCCGGCTGGAAACACCATATATTTT.

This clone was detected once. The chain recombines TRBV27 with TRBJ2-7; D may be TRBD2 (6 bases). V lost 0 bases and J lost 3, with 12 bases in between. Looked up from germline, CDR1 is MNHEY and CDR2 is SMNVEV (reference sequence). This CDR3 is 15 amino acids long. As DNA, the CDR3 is TGTGCCAGCAGTTTATCCGGGGGAGGCGACTACGAGCAGTACTTC. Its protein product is CASSLSGGGDYEQYF.

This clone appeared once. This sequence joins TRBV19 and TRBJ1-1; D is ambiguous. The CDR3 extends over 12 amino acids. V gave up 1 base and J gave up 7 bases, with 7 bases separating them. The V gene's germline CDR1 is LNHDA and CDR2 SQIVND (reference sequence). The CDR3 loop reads CASSIVRDEAFF. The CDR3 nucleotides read TGTGCCAGTAGTATAGTTCGGGATGAAGCTTTCTTT.

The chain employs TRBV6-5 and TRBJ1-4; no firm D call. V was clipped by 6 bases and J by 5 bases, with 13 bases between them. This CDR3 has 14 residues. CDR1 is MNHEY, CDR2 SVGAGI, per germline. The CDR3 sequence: CASSNGEPNEKLFF. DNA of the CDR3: TGTGCCAGCAGCAACGGGGAACCCAATGAAAAACTGTTTTTT.

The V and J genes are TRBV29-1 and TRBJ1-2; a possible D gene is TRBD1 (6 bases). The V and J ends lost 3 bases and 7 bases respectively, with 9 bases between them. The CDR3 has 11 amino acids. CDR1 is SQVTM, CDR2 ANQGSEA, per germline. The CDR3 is CSVDAGAGYTF. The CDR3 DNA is TGCAGCGTTGACGCAGGGGCTGGCTACACCTTC.

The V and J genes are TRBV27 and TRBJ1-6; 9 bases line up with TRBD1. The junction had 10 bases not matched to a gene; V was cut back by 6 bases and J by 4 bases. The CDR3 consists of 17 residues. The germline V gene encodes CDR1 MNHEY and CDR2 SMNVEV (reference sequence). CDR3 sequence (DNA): TGTGCCAGCAGGAACCCGGGACAGGGAATTTATAATTCACCCCTCCACTTT. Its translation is CASRNPGQGIYNSPLHF.

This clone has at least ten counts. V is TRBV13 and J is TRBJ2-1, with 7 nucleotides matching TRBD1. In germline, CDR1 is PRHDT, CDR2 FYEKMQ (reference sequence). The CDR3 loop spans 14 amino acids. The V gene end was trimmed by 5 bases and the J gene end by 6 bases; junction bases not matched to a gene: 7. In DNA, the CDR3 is TGTGCCAGCAGCAGCCGGGACAGTTCCAATGAGCAGTTCTTC. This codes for CASSSRDSSNEQFF.

CDR3 in amino acids: CASSDARGRGLSYEQYF. The CDR3 DNA is TGTGCCAGCAGCGATGCGCGGGGCAGGGGGCTGAGTTACGAGCAGTACTTC. V is TRBV5-8 and J is TRBJ2-7, with TRBD1 matching over 8 bases. Losses at the gene ends were 4 bases for V and 4 bases for J; bases not matched to a gene: 16. The CDR3 consists of 17 residues. CDR1 and CDR2 (germline): SGHTS, YDEGEE.

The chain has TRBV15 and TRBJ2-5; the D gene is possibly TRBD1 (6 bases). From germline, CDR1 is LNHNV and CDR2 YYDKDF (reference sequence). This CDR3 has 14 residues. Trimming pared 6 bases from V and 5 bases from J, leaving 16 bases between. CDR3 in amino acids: CATRASGVLETQYF. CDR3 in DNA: TGTGCCACCAGGGCTTCAGGGGTATTGGAGACCCAGTACTTC.

CDR3 DNA: TGTGCCAGCAGCTTAGTTGGCATTTCCTACAATGAGCAGTTCTTC. Its protein product is CASSLVGISYNEQFF. V usage is TRBV13 and J usage is TRBJ2-1; D gene uncertain. The ends were cut back, 1 base at V and 1 base at J, with 8 bases in the middle. Germline V lookup: CDR1 PRHDT, CDR2 FYEKMQ (reference sequence). The CDR3 covers 15 residues.

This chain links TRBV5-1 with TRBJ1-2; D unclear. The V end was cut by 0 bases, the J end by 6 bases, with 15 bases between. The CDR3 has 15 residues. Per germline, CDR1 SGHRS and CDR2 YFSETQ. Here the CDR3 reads CASSLGKGEHHGYTF. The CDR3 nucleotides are TGCGCCAGCAGCTTGGGTAAAGGAGAGCACCATGGCTACACCTTC. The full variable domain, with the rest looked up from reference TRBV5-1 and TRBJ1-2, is KAGVTQTPRYLIKTRGQQVTLSCSPISGHRSVSWYQQTPGQGLQFLFEYFSETQRNKGNFPGRFSGRQFSNSRSEMNVSTLELGDSALYLCASSLGKGEHHGYTFGSGTRLTVV.

The DNA for the CDR3 is TGTGCGAAAAACGTCCTATCGACAGATGAGCAGTTCTTC. Residues: CAKNVLSTDEQFF. V usage is TRBV2 and J usage is TRBJ2-1; D may be TRBD1 (5 bases). Germline V gene lookup returns CDR1 SNHLY and CDR2 FYNNEI. This CDR3 region has 13 residues.

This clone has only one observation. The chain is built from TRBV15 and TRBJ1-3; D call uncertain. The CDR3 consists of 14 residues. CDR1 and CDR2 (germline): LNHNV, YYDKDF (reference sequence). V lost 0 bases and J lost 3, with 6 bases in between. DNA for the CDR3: TGTGCCACCAGCAGAGATGGACTTGGAAACACCATATATTTT. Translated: CATSRDGLGNTIYF.

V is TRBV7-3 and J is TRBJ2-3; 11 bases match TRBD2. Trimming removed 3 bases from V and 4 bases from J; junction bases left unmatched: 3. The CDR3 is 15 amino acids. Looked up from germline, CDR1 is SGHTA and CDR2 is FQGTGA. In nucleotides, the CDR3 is TGTGCCAGCAGCTTTAGCGGGGGGGCAGCAGATACGCAGTATTTT. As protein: CASSFSGGAADTQYF.

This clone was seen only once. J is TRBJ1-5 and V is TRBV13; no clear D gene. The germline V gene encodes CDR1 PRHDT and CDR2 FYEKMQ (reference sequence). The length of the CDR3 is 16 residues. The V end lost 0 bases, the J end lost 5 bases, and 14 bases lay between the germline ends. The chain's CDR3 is CASSLGREKGDQPQHF. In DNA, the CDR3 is TGTGCCAGCAGCTTAGGAAGGGAGAAGGGCGATCAGCCCCAGCATTTT.

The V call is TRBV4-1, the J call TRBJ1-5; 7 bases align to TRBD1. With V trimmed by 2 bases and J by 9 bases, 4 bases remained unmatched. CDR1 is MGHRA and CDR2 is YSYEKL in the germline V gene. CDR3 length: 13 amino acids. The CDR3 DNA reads TGCGCCAGCAGCCAAACAGGGGCATCGCCCCAGCATTTT. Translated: CASSQTGASPQHF.

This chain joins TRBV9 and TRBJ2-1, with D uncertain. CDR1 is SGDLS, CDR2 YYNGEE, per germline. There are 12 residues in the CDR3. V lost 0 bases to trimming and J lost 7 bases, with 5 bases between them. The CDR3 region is CASSVAVNEQFF. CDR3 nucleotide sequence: TGTGCCAGCAGCGTAGCTGTAAATGAGCAGTTCTTC. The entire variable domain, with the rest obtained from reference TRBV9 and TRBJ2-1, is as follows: DSGVTQTPKHLITATGQRVTLRCSPRSGDLSVYWYQQSLDQGLQFLIQYYNGEERAKGNILERFSAQQFPDLHSELNLSSLELGDSALYFCASSVAVNEQFFGPGTRLTVL.

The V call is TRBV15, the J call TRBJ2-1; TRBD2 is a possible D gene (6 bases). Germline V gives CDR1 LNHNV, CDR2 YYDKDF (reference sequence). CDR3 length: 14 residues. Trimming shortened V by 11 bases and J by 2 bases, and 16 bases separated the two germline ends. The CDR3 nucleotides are TGTGCCGCCCGCCCGGGGGACCCCTACAATGAGCAGTTCTTC. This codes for CAARPGDPYNEQFF.

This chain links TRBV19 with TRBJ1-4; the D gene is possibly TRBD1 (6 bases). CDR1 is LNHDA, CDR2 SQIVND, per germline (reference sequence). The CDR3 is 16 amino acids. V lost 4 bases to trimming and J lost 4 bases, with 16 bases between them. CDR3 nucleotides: TGTGCCAGTAGTAGGGACAAAGGTGCCCTTAATGAAAAACTGTTTTTT. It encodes CASSRDKGALNEKLFF. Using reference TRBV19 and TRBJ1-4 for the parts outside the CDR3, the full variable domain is DGGITQSPKYLFRKEGQNVTLSCEQNLNHDAMYWYRQDPGQGLRLIYYSQIVNDFQKGDIAEGYSVSREKKESFPLTVTSAQKNPTAFYLCASSRDKGALNEKLFFGSGTQLSVL.

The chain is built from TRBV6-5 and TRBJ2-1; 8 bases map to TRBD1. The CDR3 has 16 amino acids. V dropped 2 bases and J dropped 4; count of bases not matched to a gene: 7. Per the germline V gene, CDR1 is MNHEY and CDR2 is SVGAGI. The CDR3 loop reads CASSYSGTGRYNEQFF. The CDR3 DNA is TGTGCCAGCAGTTACAGTGGGACAGGTCGATACAATGAGCAGTTCTTC.

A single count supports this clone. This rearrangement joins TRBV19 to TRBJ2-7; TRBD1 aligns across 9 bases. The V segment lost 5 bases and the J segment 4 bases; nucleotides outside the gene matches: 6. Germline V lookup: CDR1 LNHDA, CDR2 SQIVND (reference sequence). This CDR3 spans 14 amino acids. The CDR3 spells CASSSGDRVYEQYF. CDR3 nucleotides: TGTGCCAGTAGTTCCGGGGACAGGGTGTACGAGCAGTACTTC.

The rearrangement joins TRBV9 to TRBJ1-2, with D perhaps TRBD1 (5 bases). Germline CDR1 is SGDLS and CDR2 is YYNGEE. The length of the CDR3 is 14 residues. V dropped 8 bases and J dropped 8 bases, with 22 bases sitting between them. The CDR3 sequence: CASGSREGLWGYTF. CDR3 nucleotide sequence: TGTGCCAGTGGTTCCAGGGAGGGCCTATGGGGCTACACCTTC.

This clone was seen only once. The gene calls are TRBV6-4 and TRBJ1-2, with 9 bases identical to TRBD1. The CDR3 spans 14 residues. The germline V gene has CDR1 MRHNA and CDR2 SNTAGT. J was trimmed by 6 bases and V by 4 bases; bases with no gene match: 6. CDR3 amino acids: CASSASGTGNGYTF. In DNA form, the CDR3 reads TGTGCCAGCAGTGCCTCCGGGACAGGGAATGGCTACACCTTC.

The CDR3 region has the DNA TGTGCCAGCTCCCCACTAGCAGAGGTTTCGCAGTATTTT. It translates to CASSPLAEVSQYF. This chain joins TRBV6-5 and TRBJ2-3, with D possibly TRBD2 on 6 matching bases. The V gene's germline CDR1 is MNHEY and CDR2 SVGAGI. V lost 8 bases and J 10 bases, leaving 19 bases between the germline ends. This CDR3 comprises 13 residues.

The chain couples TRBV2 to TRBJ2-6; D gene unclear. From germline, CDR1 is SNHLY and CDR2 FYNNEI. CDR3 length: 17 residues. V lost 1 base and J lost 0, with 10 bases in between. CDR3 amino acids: CASSEGPAGSGANVLTF. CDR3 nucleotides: TGTGCCAGCAGTGAAGGCCCCGCCGGCTCTGGGGCCAACGTCCTGACTTTC.

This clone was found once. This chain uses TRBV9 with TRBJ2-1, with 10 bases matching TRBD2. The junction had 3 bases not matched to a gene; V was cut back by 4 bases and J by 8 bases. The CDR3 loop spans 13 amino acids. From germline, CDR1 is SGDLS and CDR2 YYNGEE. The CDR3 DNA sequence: TGTGCCAGCAGCCCAGCGGGGGGGCATGAGCAGTTCTTC. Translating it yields CASSPAGGHEQFF.